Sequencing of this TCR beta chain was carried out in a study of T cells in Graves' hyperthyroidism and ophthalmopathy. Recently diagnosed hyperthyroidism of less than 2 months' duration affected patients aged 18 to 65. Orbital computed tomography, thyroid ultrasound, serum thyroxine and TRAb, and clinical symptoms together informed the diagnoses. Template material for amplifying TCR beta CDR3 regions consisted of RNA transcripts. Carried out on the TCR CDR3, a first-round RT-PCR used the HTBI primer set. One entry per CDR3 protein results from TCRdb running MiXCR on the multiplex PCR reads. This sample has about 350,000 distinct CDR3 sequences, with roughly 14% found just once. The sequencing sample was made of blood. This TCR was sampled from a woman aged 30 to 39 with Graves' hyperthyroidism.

This CDR3 is CASNTGVFYEQYF. CDR3 nucleotides: TGTGCCAGCAACACGGGAGTTTTCTACGAGCAGTACTTC. V usage is TRBV6-2 or TRBV6-3 and J usage is TRBJ2-7; perhaps TRBD2 as D (6 bases). The CDR3 has 13 residues. The ends were cut back, 7 bases at V and 3 bases at J, with 13 bases in the middle. Germline V CDR1 and CDR2: MNHEY, SVGEGT.